This is a list of T cell receptor beta chains from one sample in a study of shared clonotypes between healthy human individuals. This table comes from immunoSEQ multiplex PCR, and its TCRdb copy is limited to in-frame clones, with some not included. The sample consists of approximately 640,000 clones, 60% to 80% of them appearing once. Sequences were obtained from memory CD4+ T cells sorted from blood. These receptors all stem from a woman under 40 in good health. Each CDR3 is given with its conserved first and last residue. The order of the fields is CDR3 DNA, CDR3 protein, J gene, clone size, D gene, V gene. A D gene is named only where the DNA matches it firmly. Rows may omit the clone size; those that give it use once, few, many or a size class.

cdr3_nt: TGTGCCAGCAGTTTAGGGTTAGGACTAGCGGGATCAGATACGCAGTATTTT
cdr3_aa: CASSLGLGLAGSDTQYF
j_call: TRBJ2-3
clone_size: -
d_call: TRBD2
v_call: TRBV28

cdr3_nt: TGTGCCAGCAGTGACCTCGGGAACACCGGGGAGCTGTTTTTT
cdr3_aa: CASSDLGNTGELFF
j_call: TRBJ2-2
clone_size: -
d_call: -
v_call: TRBV27

cdr3_nt: TGCGCCAGCACTGTGACAGGGGACATCACAGATACGCAGTATTTT
cdr3_aa: CASTVTGDITDTQYF
j_call: TRBJ2-3
clone_size: -
d_call: TRBD1
v_call: TRBV5-1

cdr3_nt: TGTGCCAGCAGTTACTCGCAGGGCAACTATGGCTACACCTTC
cdr3_aa: CASSYSQGNYGYTF
j_call: TRBJ1-2
clone_size: -
d_call: -
v_call: TRBV6-5

cdr3_nt: TGTGCCAGCAGCTTCGTCGGTGGGCTAGGCGAAAAACTGTTTTTT
cdr3_aa: CASSFVGGLGEKLFF
j_call: TRBJ1-4
clone_size: few
d_call: -
v_call: TRBV6-5

cdr3_nt: TGCGCCAGCAGCCAAGACAGGGCCGGACAGACCCAGTACTTC
cdr3_aa: CASSQDRAGQTQYF
j_call: TRBJ2-5
clone_size: -
d_call: -
v_call: TRBV4-1

cdr3_nt: TGTGCCAGCAGCTTAGGGTCGCTCGTCGTGGGAACCTTC
cdr3_aa: CASSLGSLVVGTF
j_call: TRBJ1-2
clone_size: once
d_call: -
v_call: TRBV11-2

cdr3_nt: TGTGCCAGCAGTGGAAATCGAGCCTACGAGCAGTACTTC
cdr3_aa: CASSGNRAYEQYF
j_call: TRBJ2-7
clone_size: -
d_call: -
v_call: TRBV2

cdr3_nt: TGTGCCAGCAGAAGGGACCAGGGCAATCAGCCCCAGCATTTT
cdr3_aa: CASRRDQGNQPQHF
j_call: TRBJ1-5
clone_size: many
d_call: -
v_call: TRBV27

cdr3_nt: TGCGCCAGCAGCCAGGACCCCGGGGCGGGGACTGAAGCTTTCTTT
cdr3_aa: CASSQDPGAGTEAFF
j_call: TRBJ1-1
clone_size: once
d_call: -
v_call: TRBV4-1

cdr3_nt: TGCGCCAGCAGTGAACAGGGGGACGAGCAGTACTTC
cdr3_aa: CASSEQGDEQYF
j_call: TRBJ2-7
clone_size: -
d_call: TRBD1
v_call: TRBV10-2

cdr3_nt: TGTGCCAGCAGTGAACGGCCAGGGTCCGGAAACACCATATATTTT
cdr3_aa: CASSERPGSGNTIYF
j_call: TRBJ1-3
clone_size: -
d_call: -
v_call: TRBV6-1

cdr3_nt: TGTGCCATCAGTGAGTCGAGTAGGGGGCCGTATCAGCCCCAGCATTTT
cdr3_aa: CAISESSRGPYQPQHF
j_call: TRBJ1-5
clone_size: -
d_call: TRBD1
v_call: TRBV10-3

cdr3_nt: TGTGCCAGTAGTATACGATCGGACAGGGGGAGCACAGATACGCAGTATTTT
cdr3_aa: CASSIRSDRGSTDTQYF
j_call: TRBJ2-3
clone_size: -
d_call: TRBD1
v_call: TRBV19

cdr3_nt: TGTGCCAGCAGTTACAGACGCCCGGTCACTGAAGCTTTCTTT
cdr3_aa: CASSYRRPVTEAFF
j_call: TRBJ1-1
clone_size: -
d_call: -
v_call: TRBV6-5

cdr3_nt: TGTGCCAGCAGCTCCCAGGGAGGGACCGGGGAGCTGTTTTTT
cdr3_aa: CASSSQGGTGELFF
j_call: TRBJ2-2
clone_size: -
d_call: TRBD2
v_call: TRBV7-8

cdr3_nt: TGTGCCAGCAGTTTAGTATGGCTAGCGGGAAGCCAGCAGTTCTTC
cdr3_aa: CASSLVWLAGSQQFF
j_call: TRBJ2-1
clone_size: -
d_call: TRBD2
v_call: TRBV27

cdr3_nt: TGTGCCAGCAGCGGACAGCAACACTATGGCTACACCTTC
cdr3_aa: CASSGQQHYGYTF
j_call: TRBJ1-2
clone_size: -
d_call: -
v_call: TRBV2

cdr3_nt: TGTGCCAGCAGTGCACAGAAGAACACTGAAGCTTTCTTT
cdr3_aa: CASSAQKNTEAFF
j_call: TRBJ1-1
clone_size: -
d_call: -
v_call: TRBV6-1

cdr3_nt: TGTGCCAGCAGCAACAGGGGACTTGAAGCTTTCTTT
cdr3_aa: CASSNRGLEAFF
j_call: TRBJ1-1
clone_size: few
d_call: TRBD1
v_call: TRBV28

cdr3_nt: TGCGCCAGCAGCCCGCTAAAAGAGAGCGGGAGGTACACCGGGGAGCTGTTTTTT
cdr3_aa: CASSPLKESGRYTGELFF
j_call: TRBJ2-2
clone_size: -
d_call: TRBD2
v_call: TRBV4-1

cdr3_nt: TGTGCCAGCAGTTCGTATACTAGCGGGAGATATAATGAGCAGTTCTTC
cdr3_aa: CASSSYTSGRYNEQFF
j_call: TRBJ2-1
clone_size: -
d_call: TRBD2
v_call: TRBV28

cdr3_nt: TGTGCCAGCAGGATGTCAAGAGAAGTTAACTATGGCTACACCTTC
cdr3_aa: CASRMSREVNYGYTF
j_call: TRBJ1-2
clone_size: once
d_call: -
v_call: TRBV6-5

cdr3_nt: TGTGCCATCAGTGATTCCCGACTAGGGGGATACGGGGAGCTGTTTTTT
cdr3_aa: CAISDSRLGGYGELFF
j_call: TRBJ2-2
clone_size: -
d_call: -
v_call: TRBV10-3

cdr3_nt: TGCGCCAGCAGCCAACCAGAACGGAATCAGCCCCAGCATTTT
cdr3_aa: CASSQPERNQPQHF
j_call: TRBJ1-5
clone_size: -
d_call: -
v_call: TRBV4-1

cdr3_nt: TGCGCCAGCAGCCCTCAGGGTTCTGGAAACACCATATATTTT
cdr3_aa: CASSPQGSGNTIYF
j_call: TRBJ1-3
clone_size: few
d_call: -
v_call: TRBV5-1

cdr3_nt: TGCGCCAGCAGCCAAGGGGTGGGACAGAGCCCCTACGAGCAGTACTTC
cdr3_aa: CASSQGVGQSPYEQYF
j_call: TRBJ2-7
clone_size: -
d_call: TRBD1
v_call: TRBV4-1

cdr3_nt: TGTGCCAGCAGCAATATAGCGGGAGTGTTGGATACGCAGTATTTT
cdr3_aa: CASSNIAGVLDTQYF
j_call: TRBJ2-3
clone_size: many
d_call: TRBD2
v_call: TRBV7-6

cdr3_nt: TGTGCCAGCAGCGCACAGGACTATCCTGGAAACACCATATATTTT
cdr3_aa: CASSAQDYPGNTIYF
j_call: TRBJ1-3
clone_size: -
d_call: -
v_call: TRBV7-3

cdr3_nt: TGTGCCAGCTCACCAGGGGCCCCCTATGGCTACACCTTC
cdr3_aa: CASSPGAPYGYTF
j_call: TRBJ1-2
clone_size: few
d_call: -
v_call: TRBV18

cdr3_nt: TGCGCCAGCAGCTTCGGTCCGGACAGGGGACGCGAGCAGTACTTC
cdr3_aa: CASSFGPDRGREQYF
j_call: TRBJ2-7
clone_size: -
d_call: TRBD1
v_call: TRBV5-1

cdr3_nt: TGTGCCAGCAGCTTAGCTTCAGCGGGAGGGCTTGTAAAGACCCAGTACTTC
cdr3_aa: CASSLASAGGLVKTQYF
j_call: TRBJ2-5
clone_size: -
d_call: TRBD2
v_call: TRBV7-2